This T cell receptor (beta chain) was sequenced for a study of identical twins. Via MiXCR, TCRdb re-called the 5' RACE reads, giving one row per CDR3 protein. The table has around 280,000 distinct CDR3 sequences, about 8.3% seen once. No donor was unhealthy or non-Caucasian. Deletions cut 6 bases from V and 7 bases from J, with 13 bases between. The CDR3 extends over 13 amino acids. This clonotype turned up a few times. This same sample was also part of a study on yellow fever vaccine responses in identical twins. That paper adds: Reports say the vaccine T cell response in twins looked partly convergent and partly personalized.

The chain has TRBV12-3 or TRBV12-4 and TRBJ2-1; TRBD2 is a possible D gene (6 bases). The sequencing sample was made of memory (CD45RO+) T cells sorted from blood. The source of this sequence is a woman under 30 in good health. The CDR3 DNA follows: TGTGCCAGCAGCGGCCCCCGGGGGAATGAGCAGTTCTTC. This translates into CASSGPRGNEQFF.